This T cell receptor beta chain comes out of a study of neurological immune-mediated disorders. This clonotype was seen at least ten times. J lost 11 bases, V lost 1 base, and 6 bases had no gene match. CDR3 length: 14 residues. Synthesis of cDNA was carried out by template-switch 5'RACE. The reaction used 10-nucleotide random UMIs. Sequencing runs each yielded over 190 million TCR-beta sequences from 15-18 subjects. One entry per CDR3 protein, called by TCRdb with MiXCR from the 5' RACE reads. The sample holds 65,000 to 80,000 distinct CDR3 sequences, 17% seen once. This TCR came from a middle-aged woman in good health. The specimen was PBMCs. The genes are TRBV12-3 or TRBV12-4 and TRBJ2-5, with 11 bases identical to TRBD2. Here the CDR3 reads CASSLGWGLAVQYF. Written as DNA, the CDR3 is TGTGCCAGCAGTTTAGGGTGGGGACTAGCGGTACAGTACTTC.